This TCR beta chain was recovered during a study of cytomegalovirus exposure and HLA in healthy donors. From germline, CDR1 is MNHNS and CDR2 SASEGT. This CDR3 has 13 amino acids. V dropped 5 bases and J dropped 5 bases, with 12 bases sitting between them. Sequencing was performed with immunoSEQ multiplex PCR; in TCRdb, only in-frame clones are kept and a portion is missing. There are 95,000 to 150,000 clones in the sample; approximately 87% occur only once, and about 6% lies in the top ten. The sequencing sample was made of PBMCs. The receptor comes from a woman under 30 in good health and CMV-seropositive. This chain uses TRBV6-1 with TRBJ2-5, with D perhaps TRBD1 (6 bases). CDR3 region: CASSQGLGETQYF. The CDR3 region has the DNA TGTGCCAGCAGTCAGGGGTTAGGGGAGACCCAGTACTTC.